These T cell receptor beta chains were read from a single sample in a study of blood T cell repertoires in COVID-19. Sequencing was performed with immunoSEQ multiplex PCR; in TCRdb, only in-frame clones are kept and a portion is missing. The table lists some 130,000 clones, roughly 80% of them singletons. Sequenced sample: peripheral blood. These receptors were obtained from a woman aged 80 or older with acute or convalescent COVID-19. CDR3s include the opening cysteine and the closing phenylalanine or tryptophan. Fields, in order: clone size, V gene, J gene, D gene, CDR3 DNA, CDR3 protein. The D gene is left open where the match is weak. Only some rows state a clone size, as once, few, many or a class for expanded clones.

>NA|TRBV6-2/TRBV6-3|TRBJ2-1|TRBD2
TGTGCCAGCAGTTTATACATAGCGGGGGGGCTCAATGAGCAGTTCTTC
CASSLYIAGGLNEQFF
>NA|TRBV19|TRBJ1-2|NA
TGTGCCAGTAGGGATATCGTCGGGAACACGGGATATGGCTACACCTTC
CASRDIVGNTGYGYTF
>NA|TRBV10-2|TRBJ1-5|TRBD1
TGCGCCAGCAGTGAGCAGGGGGCGCCCCGACAGCCCCAGCATTTT
CASSEQGAPRQPQHF
>NA|TRBV4-3|TRBJ2-7|NA
TGCGCCAGCAGCCCCTCGTGGCCGGGGACCTACGAGCAGTACTTC
CASSPSWPGTYEQYF
>once|TRBV6-5|TRBJ2-5|NA
TGTGCCAGCAGCCCCGGACAGCAAGAGACCCAGTACTTC
CASSPGQQETQYF
>NA|TRBV19|TRBJ2-3|NA
TGTGCCAGTAGTATAAGTAACAGGGGCACAGATACGCAGTATTTT
CASSISNRGTDTQYF
>NA|TRBV7-2|TRBJ1-4|NA
TGTGCCAGCAGCTTGGGGGCTACTAATGAAAAACTGTTTTTT
CASSLGATNEKLFF
>NA|TRBV6-2/TRBV6-3|TRBJ2-7|NA
TGTGCCAGCAGTTACTCGGACACCTACGAGCAGTACTTC
CASSYSDTYEQYF
>NA|TRBV3-1/TRBV3-2|TRBJ2-1|NA
TGTGCCAGCAGCGCGGGGACGGGATACAATGAGCAGTTCTTC
CASSAGTGYNEQFF
>NA|TRBV18|TRBJ2-7|TRBD2
TGTGCCAGCTCACCAGGACTAGCCTACGAGCAGTACTTC
CASSPGLAYEQYF
>NA|TRBV2|TRBJ1-1|TRBD1
TGTGCCAGCACCCGGGACAGGGGGGTTGCGGCTGAAGCTTTCTTT
CASTRDRGVAAEAFF
>NA|TRBV6-5|TRBJ2-7|TRBD1
TGTGCCAGCAGTTACTCGGAGGACAGGGGAAACGAGCAGTACTTC
CASSYSEDRGNEQYF
>few|TRBV5-1|TRBJ1-2|NA
TGCGCCAGCAGCTTAACCACAGGGAGCTATGGCTACACCTTC
CASSLTTGSYGYTF
>NA|TRBV2|TRBJ1-1|TRBD1
TGTGCCAGTCACTCGACAGGGGTGTTGAACACTGAAGCTTTCTTT
CASHSTGVLNTEAFF
>NA|TRBV7-9|TRBJ1-2|TRBD1
TGTGCCAGCAGCTTAGAGGGGGCGCGTCATGGCTACACCTTC
CASSLEGARHGYTF
>NA|TRBV30|TRBJ2-1|TRBD2
TGTGCCTGGAGCCGGGGGGGCTCCTACAATGAGCAGTTCTTC
CAWSRGGSYNEQFF
>NA|TRBV6-5|TRBJ2-7|TRBD2
TGTGCCAGCAGTTACTCCGAGCGGGGTAGCTCCTACGAGCAGTACTTC
CASSYSERGSSYEQYF